This record concerns one T cell receptor (beta chain) sequence. Ten or more counts support this clonotype. What this receptor recognizes is not known. No qualities accompany the bases; no much larger clone lies one base away. This entry is derived from a study of HIV-infected patients and healthy controls (TCRdb year 2014). The CDR3, from cysteine to phenylalanine, totals 14 residues. Only the CDR3 region is kept as DNA, spanning 42 bases read in frame from base 1. V sheds 2 bases and J sheds 6 bases, leaving 13 bases between their ends. Taken from the germline V gene, the CDR1 and CDR2 loops are SGHTA and FQGNSA. Library construction relied on 5' RACE. Sequencing was carried out with an Illumina MiSeq. TCRdb ran its own pipeline on the public reads, namely fastp trimming at Q25 and MiXCR clone calling, and kept in-frame beta chains. For every CDR3 protein sequence, its rows merge into one entry that carries the most common genes and DNA. The sample contains about 67,000 distinct CDR3 sequences, about 15% of them found a single time. The ten largest account for around 6% of the sample.

This TCR came from a human donor in good health. Recombination linked TRBV7-2 to TRBJ1-1; a tentative D call is TRBD1 (6 bases match). The sequencing sample was made of CD4+ T cells from blood. Here the CDR3 is given as CASSLIFSGAEAFF. In nucleotides, the sequence is TGTGCCAGCAGCTTAATTTTCTCAGGGGCTGAAGCTTTCTTT.